Presented here are 16 T cell receptor beta chains from one specimen sequenced in a study of neoadjuvant nivolumab and ipilimumab in lung cancer. The repertoire was sequenced with immunoSEQ multiplex PCR; TCRdb's copy has only in-frame clones and lacks some. The sample has more than 6,000 clones; 70% to 80% are singletons. The sequencing used tumor tissue, collected after neoadjuvant nivolumab, alone or with ipilimumab, at or shortly before surgery. These TCRs come from an adult with non-small cell lung cancer.

As regards this clone: Just one base apart from a much larger clone, this may be a read error. This chain uses TRBV6-1 with TRBJ1-1, with 7 bases lining up with TRBD1. The CDR3 is made up of 12 amino acids. CDR1 is MNHNS, CDR2 SASEGT, per germline. With V trimmed by 6 bases and J by 4 bases, 2 bases remained unmatched. The CDR3 sequence: CASSRGSTEAFF. The CDR3 DNA follows: TGTGCCAGCAGCAGGGGGAGCACTGAAGCTTTCTTT.

V gene TRBV5-4 combines with J gene TRBJ1-2; no reliable D call. The CDR3 contains 13 residues. CDR1 is SGHNT, CDR2 YYREEE, per germline (reference sequence). V lost 2 bases and J lost 3, with 8 bases in between. CDR3 sequence: CASSFGRDYGYTF. In DNA form, the CDR3 reads TGTGCCAGCAGCTTCGGGAGGGACTATGGCTACACCTTC.

The chain joins TRBV29-1 to TRBJ2-1, with D perhaps TRBD2 (6 bases). V lost 4 bases and J 8 bases, leaving 12 bases between the germline ends. The CDR3 totals 12 residues. Germline values: CDR1 SQVTM, CDR2 ANQGSEA. The CDR3 here is CSVGQGGDEQFF. As DNA, the CDR3 is TGCAGCGTTGGCCAAGGCGGGGATGAGCAGTTCTTC.

This clone is a singleton in its sample. The chain uses TRBV5-4 and TRBJ2-3; TRBD2 matches at 8 bases. The trim removed 0 bases at V and 7 bases at J, leaving 4 bases unmatched. In germline, CDR1 is SGHNT, CDR2 YYREEE (reference sequence). This CDR3 is built from 14 residues. The CDR3 DNA reads TGTGCCAGCAGCTTGGCGGCTAGCGGGCATACGCAGTATTTT. The encoded protein is CASSLAASGHTQYF.

The chain recombines TRBV7-2 with TRBJ2-3, with a tentative D call TRBD2 (7 bases). The CDR3 is made up of 16 amino acids. Trimming took off 5 bases at V and 3 bases at J, with 18 bases between the two ends. Per the germline V gene, CDR1 is SGHTA and CDR2 is FQGNSA. The CDR3 coding sequence is TGTGCCAGCAGCCGCGCGGGGGCGGGAAGTACAGATACGCAGTATTTT. Protein sequence: CASSRAGAGSTDTQYF.

The rearrangement joins TRBV4-1 to TRBJ2-7; D perhaps matches TRBD2 (5 bases). Germline values: CDR1 MGHRA, CDR2 YSYEKL. This CDR3 has 17 residues. V gave up 0 bases and J gave up 0 bases, with 15 bases separating them. CDR3 sequence reads: CASSQDPLDGDSYEQYF. The CDR3 region has the DNA TGCGCCAGCAGCCAAGACCCATTGGACGGGGACTCCTACGAGCAGTACTTC.

The chain uses TRBV6-5 and TRBJ2-7; TRBD1 matches 8 bases. Germline V gene data show CDR1 as MNHEY and CDR2 as SVGAGI. The CDR3 is 15 amino acids. The V gene end was trimmed by 5 bases and the J gene end by 2 bases; junction bases not matched to a gene: 8. The CDR3 DNA sequence: TGTGCCAGCAGTGCGGGACAGGCAGGGGCCTACGAGCAGTACTTC. Its translation: CASSAGQAGAYEQYF.

V gene TRBV9 combines with J gene TRBJ1-5, with D possibly TRBD1 on 5 matching bases. Deletions cut 7 bases from V and 7 bases from J, with 18 bases between. The CDR3 runs to 14 residues. Germline V gives CDR1 SGDLS, CDR2 YYNGEE. The DNA for the CDR3 is TGTGCCAGCTCAGCCGGGACGGACCGGCAGCCCCAGCATTTT. This sequence encodes CASSAGTDRQPQHF.

This chain's CDR3 is CASSLAGGTGDSYEQFF. CDR3 nucleotides: TGTGCCAGCAGCTTGGCCGGGGGGACAGGGGATAGTTATGAGCAGTTCTTC. The genes are TRBV5-6 and TRBJ2-1; 10 nucleotides agree with TRBD1. This CDR3 spans 17 amino acids. Trimming removed 0 bases from V and 8 bases from J; junction bases left unmatched: 11. Germline CDR1 SGHDT, CDR2 YYEEEE.

This chain joins TRBV4-2 and TRBJ1-5; D perhaps matches TRBD1 (6 bases). V lost 0 bases and J 7 bases, leaving 13 bases between the germline ends. This CDR3 is built from 15 residues. The germline V gene encodes CDR1 LGHNA and CDR2 YNFKEQ. Here the CDR3 reads CASSQDRGKGQPQHF. The CDR3 nucleotides are TGTGCCAGCAGCCAAGACAGGGGAAAGGGCCAGCCCCAGCATTTT.

Details on this clone: This same CDR3 is encoded by further DNA sequences in the sample. The V gene is TRBV5-1, the J gene TRBJ2-7, with D maybe TRBD2 (5 bases). The V end was cut by 0 bases, the J end by 5 bases, with 12 bases between. CDR1 SGHRS and CDR2 YFSETQ come from the germline V gene. The CDR3 covers 14 residues. The CDR3 DNA reads TGCGCCAGCAGCTTGGGGCCCCTGCGGGACGAGCAGTACTTC. It is translated as CASSLGPLRDEQYF.

The CDR3 DNA follows: TGTGCCAGCAGCCCTATTTCTAGCACAGATACGCAGTATTTT. It yields the protein CASSPISSTDTQYF. This rearrangement joins TRBV27 to TRBJ2-3, with D unclear. The germline V gene has CDR1 MNHEY and CDR2 SMNVEV (reference sequence). This CDR3 is 14 amino acids long. Trimming removed 6 bases from V and 0 bases from J, with 10 bases in between.

CDR3: CASSLGAQGARGYTF. In nucleotides, the CDR3 is TGCGCCAGCAGCTTGGGGGCACAGGGGGCGCGAGGCTACACCTTC. J is TRBJ1-2 and V is TRBV5-1, with TRBD1 matching over 9 bases. The CDR3 has 15 residues. J was trimmed by 8 bases and V by 0 bases; bases with no gene match: 8. Germline CDR1 reads SGHRS; CDR2 reads YFSETQ.

The chain combines TRBV7-2 with TRBJ2-4; possibly TRBD1 for D (6 bases). This CDR3 contains 16 residues. V lost 1 base, J lost 8 bases, and 18 bases lay in between. Germline values: CDR1 SGHTA, CDR2 FQGNSA. The DNA for the CDR3 is TGTGCCAGCAGCTTAGTCTTAACAGGGTCGAGGGACATTCAGTACTTC. Translating gives CASSLVLTGSRDIQYF.

The chain uses TRBV2 and TRBJ2-7; 9 bases agree with TRBD1. CDR1 is SNHLY, CDR2 FYNNEI, per germline. The trim removed 4 bases at V and 2 bases at J, leaving 15 bases unmatched. The CDR3 consists of 18 residues. Here the CDR3 reads CASSGPGTGTLHPYEQYF. The CDR3 DNA reads TGTGCCAGCAGTGGCCCCGGGACAGGGACCCTACATCCCTACGAGCAGTACTTC.

The chain links TRBV7-2 to TRBJ1-1; TRBD1 aligns across 9 bases. V lost 5 bases, J lost 3 bases, and 7 bases stayed unmatched. The CDR3 runs to 15 residues. The germline V gene encodes CDR1 SGHTA and CDR2 FQGNSA. DNA for the CDR3: TGTGCCAGCAGCCATACAGGGGGCTGGGACACTGAAGCTTTCTTT. This sequence encodes CASSHTGGWDTEAFF.